The clone carrying this T cell receptor (beta chain) occurred a few times. Its antigen is unidentified. The CDR3 extends over 13 amino acids. The V gene lost 7 bases and the J gene lost 6 bases, with 12 bases spanning the gap. Per germline, CDR1 MDHEN and CDR2 SYDVKM. Template switching with 5'RACE generated the TCR cDNA and added a universal primer site and UMIs. TCRdb itself ran the 5' RACE reads through MiXCR, one entry per CDR3 protein. This table has about 580,000 distinct CDR3 sequences, around 16% appearing once. The data were taken from a study of T cells after yellow fever vaccination. Whole-study results and caveats: Subsequent booster samples again held most clones from primary vaccination (approximately 95% CD4, approximately 85% CD8). The secondary response was weaker but peaked faster, day 5 versus 15. Abundant clonotypes from the bulk population could get into FACS-sorted repertoires as contaminants.

The rearrangement uses TRBV28 and TRBJ2-2, with D possibly matching TRBD1 (5 bases). The sample consisted of PBMCs, taken 4 to 6 days after the first yellow fever vaccination. The TCR was taken from a young man who received the YFV17D yellow fever vaccine. The CDR3 region is CASTQGVPGELFF. CDR3 nucleotides: TGTGCCAGCACTCAAGGGGTCCCCGGGGAGCTGTTTTTT.